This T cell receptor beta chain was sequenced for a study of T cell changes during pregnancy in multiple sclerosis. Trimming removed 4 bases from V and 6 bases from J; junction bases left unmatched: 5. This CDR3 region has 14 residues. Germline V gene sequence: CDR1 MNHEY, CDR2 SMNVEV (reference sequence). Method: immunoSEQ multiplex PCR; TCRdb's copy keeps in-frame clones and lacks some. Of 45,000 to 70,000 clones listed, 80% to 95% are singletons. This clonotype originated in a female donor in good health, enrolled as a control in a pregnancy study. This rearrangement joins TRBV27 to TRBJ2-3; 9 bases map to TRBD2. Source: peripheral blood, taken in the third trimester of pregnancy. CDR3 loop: CASSSGLAADTQYF. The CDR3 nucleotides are TGTGCCAGCAGTTCGGGACTAGCAGCCGATACGCAGTATTTT.